Following are 14 T cell receptor beta chains from one sample sequenced in a study of Ad26.COV2.S vaccination and SARS-CoV-2 variants. Treatment specified: over 15 received Ad26.COV2.S at low or high dose, single or two shots; about 5 received placebo; per-sample allocation not given. The samples were gathered on day 63 after the first injection of vaccine or placebo. Generated by immunoSEQ multiplex PCR, the TCRdb table keeps only in-frame clones and is missing some. The sample has about 420,000 clones; roughly 88% are singletons. Sequencing used peripheral blood, obtained in a trial of Ad26.COV2.S vaccine versus placebo. The receptors derive from a person aged 18-60 years who received the Ad26.COV2.S COVID-19 vaccine or a placebo.

The chain carries TRBV14 and TRBJ2-5; no reliable D call. V gave up 0 bases and J gave up 7 bases, with 0 bases separating them. The germline V gene has CDR1 SGHDN and CDR2 FVKESK. The CDR3 consists of 10 residues. The CDR3 nucleotides read TGTGCCAGCAGCCAAGAGACCCAGTACTTC. Its protein product is CASSQETQYF.

The chain employs TRBV12-3 or TRBV12-4 and TRBJ2-7; D not certain. Trimming shortened V by 5 bases and J by 4 bases, and 12 bases separated the two germline ends. The CDR3 length is 13 residues. The CDR3 loop is CASSPRRFYEQYF. CDR3 nucleotide sequence: TGTGCCAGCAGTCCGCGACGGTTTTACGAGCAGTACTTC.

The rearrangement uses TRBV19 and TRBJ2-2; D is perhaps TRBD2 (6 bases). The V gene lost 7 bases and the J gene lost 5 bases, with 20 bases spanning the gap. Germline V CDR1 and CDR2: LNHDA, SQIVND (reference sequence). The CDR3 extends over 16 amino acids. CDR3 protein: CASTRGPGLTTGELFF. CDR3 DNA: TGTGCCAGTACTCGGGGCCCGGGACTTACAACCGGGGAGCTGTTTTTT.

The chain recombines TRBV7-2 with TRBJ1-5, with 9 bases aligning to TRBD1. V lost 1 base and J lost 3; bases outside the gene matches: 4. From germline, CDR1 is SGHTA and CDR2 FQGNSA. There are 16 residues in the CDR3. CDR3: CASSLDDRGNNQPQHF. CDR3 in DNA: TGTGCCAGCAGCTTAGACGACAGGGGGAACAATCAGCCCCAGCATTTT.

The CDR3 nucleotides read TGTGCCAGCAGCTGGGACAGGAGTCATCGGGAAGGAAACACCATATATTTT. Protein sequence: CASSWDRSHREGNTIYF. The chain is built from TRBV7-9 and TRBJ1-3; 8 nucleotides line up with TRBD1. Germline CDR1 and CDR2: SEHNR and FQNEAQ (reference sequence). The CDR3 totals 17 residues. Losses at the gene ends were 4 bases for V and 4 bases for J; bases not matched to a gene: 12.

This clone was counted a single time. The rearrangement joins TRBV4-3 to TRBJ1-3; D not resolved. Trimming cost V 0 bases and J 0 bases, with 12 bases left between them. Germline values: CDR1 LGHNA, CDR2 YSLEER. The CDR3 is made up of 17 amino acids. CDR3 protein: CASSQDEGSHSGNTIYF. The CDR3 DNA is TGCGCCAGCAGCCAAGATGAGGGCTCCCACTCTGGAAACACCATATATTTT.

The chain couples TRBV7-9 to TRBJ2-3; 8 bases match TRBD2. This CDR3 region has 17 residues. The V segment lost 5 bases and the J segment 7 bases; nucleotides outside the gene matches: 17. The germline gives CDR1 SEHNR, CDR2 FQNEAQ (reference sequence). CDR3 protein: CASSLQFRGGAGYTQYF. The CDR3 DNA is TGTGCCAGCAGCCTCCAGTTCCGGGGGGGCGCTGGATATACGCAGTATTTT. The whole variable domain, filled in from reference TRBV7-9 and TRBJ2-3, reads DTGVSQNPRHKITKRGQNVTFRCDPISEHNRLYWYRQTLGQGPEFLTYFQNEAQLEKSRLLSDRFSAERPKGSFSTLEIQRTEQGDSAMYLCASSLQFRGGAGYTQYFGPGTRLTVL.

The rearrangement joins TRBV7-3 to TRBJ2-1; 7 nucleotides line up with TRBD2. Looked up from germline, CDR1 is SGHTA and CDR2 is FQGTGA. The CDR3 totals 16 residues. Trimming cost V 5 bases and J 4 bases; bases outside gene matches: 11. CDR3 nucleotides: TGTGCCAGCAGCCCGAACCCCCAGCGGGGATACAATGAGCAGTTCTTC. Translating it yields CASSPNPQRGYNEQFF.

The rearrangement joins TRBV2 to TRBJ1-3; TRBD1 might be the D (5 bases). The CDR3 is 14 residues long. The V gene lost 10 bases and the J gene lost 0 bases, with 13 bases spanning the gap. CDR1 and CDR2 from the germline V gene are SNHLY and FYNNEI. CDR3 sequence (DNA): TGTGCCATATCACAGGAAAACTCTGGAAACACCATATATTTT. This translates into CAISQENSGNTIYF.

V and J are TRBV27 and TRBJ1-1, with D possibly matching TRBD1 (6 bases). The V end lost 6 bases, the J end lost 0 bases, and 8 bases lay between the germline ends. From germline, CDR1 is MNHEY and CDR2 SMNVEV (reference sequence). This CDR3 comprises 13 residues. In DNA, the CDR3 is TGTGCCAGCAGGGACAGTCTGAACACTGAAGCTTTCTTT. This sequence encodes CASRDSLNTEAFF.

The CDR3, as DNA: TGTGCCAGCACCCCTTATGAGTTGGGCGTAGAGACCCAGTACTTC. Its translation: CASTPYELGVETQYF. This chain joins TRBV28 and TRBJ2-5; D gene unclear. Per the germline V gene, CDR1 is MDHEN and CDR2 is SYDVKM. The CDR3 extends over 15 amino acids. V gave up 7 bases and J gave up 4 bases, with 19 bases separating them.

The CDR3 nucleotides are TGTGCCAGCAGCTTAGGTGGGCAGCAAGAGACCCAGTACTTC. Translating gives CASSLGGQQETQYF. V gene TRBV11-3 combines with J gene TRBJ2-5; no definite D call. V shed 1 base and J shed 2 bases, with 8 bases lying between them. CDR3 length: 14 amino acids. CDR1 and CDR2 (germline): SGHNT, YENEEA.

The CDR3 DNA sequence: TGTGCCAGCAGCCAGGGGGGCTTTGGGAACACTGAAGCTTTCTTT. This gives the protein CASSQGGFGNTEAFF. This chain uses TRBV9 with TRBJ1-1; the match to TRBD1 covers 7 bases. Germline CDR1 SGDLS, CDR2 YYNGEE. V was pared by 4 bases and J by 1 base, with 7 bases of the junction left unmatched. The CDR3 sequence is 15 residues long. The variable domain in full, completed from reference TRBV9 and TRBJ1-1, reads DSGVTQTPKHLITATGQRVTLRCSPRSGDLSVYWYQQSLDQGLQFLIQYYNGEERAKGNILERFSAQQFPDLHSELNLSSLELGDSALYFCASSQGGFGNTEAFFGQGTRLTVV.

This clone came up once. CDR3 DNA sequence: TGTGCCAGCACCGGGTGGACTAATGAAAAACTGTTTTTT. Translation: CASTGWTNEKLFF. The chain recombines TRBV6-6 with TRBJ1-4, with D unclear. CDR1 MNHNY and CDR2 SVGAGI come from the germline V gene (reference sequence). Trimming left V 7 bases short and J 2 bases short, with 8 bases between. CDR3 length equals 13 residues.